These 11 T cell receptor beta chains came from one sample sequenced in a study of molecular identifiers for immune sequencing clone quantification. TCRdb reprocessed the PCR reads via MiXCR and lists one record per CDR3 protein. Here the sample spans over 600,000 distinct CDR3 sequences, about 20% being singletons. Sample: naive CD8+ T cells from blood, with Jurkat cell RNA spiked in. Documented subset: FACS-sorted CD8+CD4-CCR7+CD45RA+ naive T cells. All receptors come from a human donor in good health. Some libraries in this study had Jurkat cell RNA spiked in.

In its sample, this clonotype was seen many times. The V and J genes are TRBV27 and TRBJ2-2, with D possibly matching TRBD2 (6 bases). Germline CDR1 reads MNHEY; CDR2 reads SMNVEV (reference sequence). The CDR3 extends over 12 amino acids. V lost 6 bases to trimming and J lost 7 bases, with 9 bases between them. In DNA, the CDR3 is TGTGCCAGCAGCTTGACTAGCGGGGAGCTGTTTTTT. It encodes CASSLTSGELFF.

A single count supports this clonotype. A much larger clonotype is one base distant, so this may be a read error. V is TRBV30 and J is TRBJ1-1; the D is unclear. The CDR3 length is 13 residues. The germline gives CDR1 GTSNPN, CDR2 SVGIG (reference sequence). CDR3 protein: CAWSFGVNTEALF. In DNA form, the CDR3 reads TGTGCCTGGAGTTTTGGAGTGAACACTGAAGCTCTCTTT.

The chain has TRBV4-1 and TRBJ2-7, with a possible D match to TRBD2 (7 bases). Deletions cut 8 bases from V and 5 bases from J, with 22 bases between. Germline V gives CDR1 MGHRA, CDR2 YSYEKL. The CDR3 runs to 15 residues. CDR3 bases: TGCGCCAGCCGCAGGGGAGCGAGCGGGGAACACGAGCAGTACTTC. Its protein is CASRRGASGEHEQYF.

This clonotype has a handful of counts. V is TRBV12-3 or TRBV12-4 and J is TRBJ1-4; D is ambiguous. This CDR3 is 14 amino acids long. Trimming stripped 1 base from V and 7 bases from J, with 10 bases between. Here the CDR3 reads CASSLGGGGEKLFF. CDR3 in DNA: TGTGCCAGCAGTTTAGGGGGAGGCGGTGAAAAACTGTTTTTT.

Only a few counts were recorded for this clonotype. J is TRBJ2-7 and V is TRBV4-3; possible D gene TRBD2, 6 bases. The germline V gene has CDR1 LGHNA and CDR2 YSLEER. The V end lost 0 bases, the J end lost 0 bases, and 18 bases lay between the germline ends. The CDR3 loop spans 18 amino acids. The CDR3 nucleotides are TGCGCCAGCAGCCAAGATAGGGGAGGCATCTTACCCTCCTACGAGCAGTACTTC. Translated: CASSQDRGGILPSYEQYF.

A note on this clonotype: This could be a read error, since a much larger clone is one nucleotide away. CDR3 sequence (DNA): TGTGCCGGCAGCCCTACTCCGACTAGCGGGGCCGACGAGCAGTACTTC. Translation: CAGSPTPTSGADEQYF. V and J are TRBV7-9 and TRBJ2-7; 11 positions agree with TRBD2. The CDR3 is 16 amino acids. CDR1 and CDR2 (germline): SEHNR, FQNEAQ (reference sequence). The full variable domain, rest sourced from reference TRBV7-9 and TRBJ2-7, is DTGVSQNPRHKITKRGQNVTFRCDPISEHNRLYWYRQTLGQGPEFLTYFQNEAQLEKSRLLSDRFSAERPKGSFSTLEIQRTEQGDSAMYLCAGSPTPTSGADEQYFGPGTRLTVT.

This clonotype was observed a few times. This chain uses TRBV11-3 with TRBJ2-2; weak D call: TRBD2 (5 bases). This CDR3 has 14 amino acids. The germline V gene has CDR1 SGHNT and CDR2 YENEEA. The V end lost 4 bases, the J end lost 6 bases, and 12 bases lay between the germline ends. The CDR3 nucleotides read TGTGCCAGCAGCTCACTACTAGTTCCCGGGGAGCTGTTTTTT. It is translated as CASSSLLVPGELFF.

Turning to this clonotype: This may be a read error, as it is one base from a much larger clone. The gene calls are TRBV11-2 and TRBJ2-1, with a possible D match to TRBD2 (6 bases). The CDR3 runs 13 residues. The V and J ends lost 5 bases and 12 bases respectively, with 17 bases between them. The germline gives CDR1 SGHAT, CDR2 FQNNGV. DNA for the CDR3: TGTGCCAGCAGCACCCCATGGGGGACTGGGCAGTTCTTC. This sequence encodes CASSTPWGTGQFF. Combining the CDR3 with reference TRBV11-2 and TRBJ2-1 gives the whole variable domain EAGVAQSPRYKIIEKRQSVAFWCNPISGHATLYWYQQILGQGPKLLIQFQNNGVVDDSQLPKDRFSAERLKGVDSTLKIQPAKLEDSAVYLCASSTPWGTGQFFGPGTRLTVL.

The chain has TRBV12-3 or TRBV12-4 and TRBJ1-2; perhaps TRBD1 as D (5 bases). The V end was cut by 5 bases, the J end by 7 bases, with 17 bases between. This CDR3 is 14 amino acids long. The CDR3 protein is CASSTTGDLVGYTF. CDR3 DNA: TGTGCCAGCAGTACAACAGGAGATTTGGTTGGCTACACCTTC.

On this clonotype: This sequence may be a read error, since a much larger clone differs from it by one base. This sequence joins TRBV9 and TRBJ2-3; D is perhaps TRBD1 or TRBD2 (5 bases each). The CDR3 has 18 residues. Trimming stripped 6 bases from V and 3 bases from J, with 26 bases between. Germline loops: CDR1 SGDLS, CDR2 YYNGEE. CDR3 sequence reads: CASISETRGFPGTDTQYF. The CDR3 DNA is TGTGCCAGCATCAGCGAAACACGGGGCTTCCCTGGGACAGATACGCAGTATTTT.

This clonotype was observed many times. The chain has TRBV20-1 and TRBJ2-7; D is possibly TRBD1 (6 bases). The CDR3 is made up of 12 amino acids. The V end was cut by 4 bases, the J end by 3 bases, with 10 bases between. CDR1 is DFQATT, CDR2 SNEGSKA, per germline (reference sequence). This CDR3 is CSATWTDYEQYF. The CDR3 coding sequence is TGCAGTGCTACCTGGACAGACTACGAGCAGTACTTC.